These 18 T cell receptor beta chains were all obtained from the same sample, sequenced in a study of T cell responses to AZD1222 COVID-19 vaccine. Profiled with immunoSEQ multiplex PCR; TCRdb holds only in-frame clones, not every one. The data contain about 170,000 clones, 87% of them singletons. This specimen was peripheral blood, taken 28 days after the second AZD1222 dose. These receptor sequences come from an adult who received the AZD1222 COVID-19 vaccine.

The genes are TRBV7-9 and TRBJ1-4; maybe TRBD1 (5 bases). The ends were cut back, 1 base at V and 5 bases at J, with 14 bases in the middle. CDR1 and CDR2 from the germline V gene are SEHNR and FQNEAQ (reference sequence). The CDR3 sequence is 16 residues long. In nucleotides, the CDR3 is TGTGCCAGCAGCTTAGGCACGACAGTGGAGAATGAAAAACTGTTTTTT. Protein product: CASSLGTTVENEKLFF.

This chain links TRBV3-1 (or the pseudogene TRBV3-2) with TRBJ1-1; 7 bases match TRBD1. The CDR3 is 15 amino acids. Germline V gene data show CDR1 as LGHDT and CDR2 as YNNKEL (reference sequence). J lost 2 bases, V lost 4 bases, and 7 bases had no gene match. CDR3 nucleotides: TGTGCCAGCAGCCGCGGACAGGCGGCAAACACTGAAGCTTTCTTT. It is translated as CASSRGQAANTEAFF.

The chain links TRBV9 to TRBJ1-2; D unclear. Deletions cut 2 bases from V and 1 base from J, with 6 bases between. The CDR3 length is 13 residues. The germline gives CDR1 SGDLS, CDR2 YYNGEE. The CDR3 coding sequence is TGTGCCAGCAGCGTCGACATTAACTATGGCTACACCTTC. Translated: CASSVDINYGYTF.

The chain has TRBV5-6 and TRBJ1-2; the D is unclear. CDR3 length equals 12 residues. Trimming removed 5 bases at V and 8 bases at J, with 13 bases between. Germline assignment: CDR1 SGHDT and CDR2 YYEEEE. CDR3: CASRRVDYGYTF. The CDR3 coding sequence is TGTGCCAGCAGACGGGTAGATTACGGCTACACCTTC.

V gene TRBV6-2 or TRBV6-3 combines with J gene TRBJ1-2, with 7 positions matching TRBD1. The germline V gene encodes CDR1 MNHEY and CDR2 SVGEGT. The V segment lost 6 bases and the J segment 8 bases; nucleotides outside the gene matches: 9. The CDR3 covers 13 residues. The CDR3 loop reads CASRPGGGWGYTF. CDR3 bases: TGTGCCAGCAGACCTGGAGGGGGCTGGGGCTACACCTTC.

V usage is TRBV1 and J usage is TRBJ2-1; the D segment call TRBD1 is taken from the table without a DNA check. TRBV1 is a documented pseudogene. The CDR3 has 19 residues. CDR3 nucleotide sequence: TGCACCAGCAGCCAAGATCATGAGGGGGCCCCCTACTCCTACAATGAGCAGTTCTTC. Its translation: CTSSQDHEGAPYSYNEQFF.

This chain's CDR3 is CASSWTAGVNNEQFF. Here the CDR3 DNA reads TGTGCCAGTAGTTGGACAGCGGGGGTAAACAATGAGCAGTTCTTC. The chain recombines TRBV19 with TRBJ2-1, with 8 bases identical to TRBD2. Germline values: CDR1 LNHDA, CDR2 SQIVND (reference sequence). This CDR3 is built from 15 residues. The V and J ends lost 5 bases and 5 bases, in that order; junction bases with no gene match: 8.

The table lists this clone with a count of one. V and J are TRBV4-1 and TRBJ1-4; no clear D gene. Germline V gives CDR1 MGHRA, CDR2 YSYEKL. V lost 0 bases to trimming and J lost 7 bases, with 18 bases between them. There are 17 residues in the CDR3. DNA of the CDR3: TGCGCCAGCAGCCAAGAGTGGAAGGGCATAGCCGTTGAAAAACTGTTTTTT. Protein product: CASSQEWKGIAVEKLFF.

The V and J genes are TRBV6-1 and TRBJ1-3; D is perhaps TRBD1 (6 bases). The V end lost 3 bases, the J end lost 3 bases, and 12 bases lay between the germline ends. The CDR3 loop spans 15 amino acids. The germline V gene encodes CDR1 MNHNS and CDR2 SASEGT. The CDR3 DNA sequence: TGTGCCAGCAGTGATCGGACAGTTATTGGAAACACCATATATTTT. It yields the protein CASSDRTVIGNTIYF.

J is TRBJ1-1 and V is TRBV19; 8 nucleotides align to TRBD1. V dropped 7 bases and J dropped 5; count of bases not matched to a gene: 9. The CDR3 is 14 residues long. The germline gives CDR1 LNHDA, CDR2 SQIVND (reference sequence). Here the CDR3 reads CASTSTRGQTEAFF. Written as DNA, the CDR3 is TGTGCCAGTACCTCGACCAGGGGGCAAACTGAAGCTTTCTTT.

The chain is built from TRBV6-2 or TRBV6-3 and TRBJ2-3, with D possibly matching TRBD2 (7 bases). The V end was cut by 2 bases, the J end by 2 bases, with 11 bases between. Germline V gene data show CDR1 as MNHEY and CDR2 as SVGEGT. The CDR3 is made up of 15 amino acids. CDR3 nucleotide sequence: TGTGCCAGCAGTTACACAGGGACTACCACAGATACGCAGTATTTT. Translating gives CASSYTGTTTDTQYF.

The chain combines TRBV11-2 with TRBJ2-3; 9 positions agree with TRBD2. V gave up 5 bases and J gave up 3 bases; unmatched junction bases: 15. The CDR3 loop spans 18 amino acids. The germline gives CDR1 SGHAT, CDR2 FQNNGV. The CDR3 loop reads CASSPWKGPSGVTDTQYF. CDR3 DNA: TGTGCCAGCAGCCCATGGAAGGGCCCTAGCGGGGTTACAGATACGCAGTATTTT.

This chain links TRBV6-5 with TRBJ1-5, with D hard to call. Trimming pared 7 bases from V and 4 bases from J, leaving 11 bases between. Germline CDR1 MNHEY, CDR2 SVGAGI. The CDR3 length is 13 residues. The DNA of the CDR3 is TGTGCCAGCAATACGGCACTTAATCAGCCCCAGCATTTT. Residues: CASNTALNQPQHF.

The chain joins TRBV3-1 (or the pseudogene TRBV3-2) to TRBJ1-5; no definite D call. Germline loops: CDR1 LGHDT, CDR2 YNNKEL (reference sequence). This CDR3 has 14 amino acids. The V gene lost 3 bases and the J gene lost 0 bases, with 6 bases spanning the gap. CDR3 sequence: CASSQEYSNQPQHF. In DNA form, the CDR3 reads TGTGCCAGCAGCCAGGAATATAGCAATCAGCCCCAGCATTTT.

The CDR3 loop reads CASSQVVAGIATNEKLFF. The CDR3 DNA is TGCGCCAGCAGCCAAGTGGTGGCAGGCATTGCAACTAATGAAAAACTGTTTTTT. V is TRBV4-3 and J is TRBJ1-4; D gene unclear. V dropped 1 base and J dropped 0 bases, with 15 bases sitting between them. This CDR3 has 18 residues. Germline V CDR1 and CDR2: LGHNA, YSLEER.

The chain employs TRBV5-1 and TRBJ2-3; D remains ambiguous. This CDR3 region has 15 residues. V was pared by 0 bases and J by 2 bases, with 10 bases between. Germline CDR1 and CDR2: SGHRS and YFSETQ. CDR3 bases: TGCGCCAGCAGCTTGGCGACGGCGGTCACAGATACGCAGTATTTT. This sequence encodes CASSLATAVTDTQYF.

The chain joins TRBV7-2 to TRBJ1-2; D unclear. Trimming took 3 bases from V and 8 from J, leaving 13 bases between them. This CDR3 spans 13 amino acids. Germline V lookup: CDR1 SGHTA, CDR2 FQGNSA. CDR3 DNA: TGTGCCAGCAGCTTGGGAGCCGGCTTAGGCTACACCTTC. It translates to CASSLGAGLGYTF.

CDR3 sequence: CASSPAGTSGGRYEQYF. The CDR3 nucleotides read TGTGCCAGCAGCCCCGCTGGGACTAGCGGGGGAAGATACGAGCAGTACTTC. The genes are TRBV7-9 and TRBJ2-7; TRBD2 aligns across 14 bases. CDR1 SEHNR and CDR2 FQNEAQ come from the germline V gene (reference sequence). The CDR3 sequence is 17 residues long. V was pared by 5 bases and J by 4 bases, with 10 bases of the junction left unmatched.